This T cell receptor (beta chain) was sequenced during a study of monozygotic twins with inflammatory bowel disease. Whole-study findings and limits: Especially with disease activity, IBD patients shared fewer clonotypes with others than healthy twins did. A reduction in TCRbeta diversity (inverse Simpson) was seen in IBD patients relative to healthy co-twins.

Germline CDR1 is SEHNR and CDR2 is FQNEAQ (reference sequence). The CDR3 consists of 17 residues. As concerns this clonotype: What it binds is unknown.

TCRdb reprocessed the 5' RACE reads and keeps a single row for each CDR3 protein, giving no DNA. The sample yields nearly 450,000 distinct CDR3 sequences, of which the top ten take up 2% to 3%. This chain joins TRBV7-9 and TRBJ2-1; the D gene TCRdb calls, TRBD2, cannot be checked with no DNA. Sequencing input: blood. This receptor was identified in a human donor with ulcerative colitis or Crohn's disease, or a healthy co-twin of an affected twin (not recorded which). Here the CDR3 reads CASSLWLGGEGINEQFF.